These 22 T cell receptor beta chains originate from one sample sequenced in a study of blood T cell repertoires in COVID-19. Profiled with immunoSEQ multiplex PCR; TCRdb holds only in-frame clones, not every one. The sample contains 250,000 to 300,000 clones, approximately 91% of which appear only once. The material sequenced was peripheral blood. These receptors were collected from a woman in her 30s with COVID-19, enrolled during active disease.

The rearrangement joins TRBV12-2 to TRBJ2-7; TRBD1, the table's D call, lacks a check against the DNA. TRBV12-2 corresponds to a pseudogene. The CDR3 totals 14 residues. As DNA, the CDR3 is TGTGCAAGTCGCTTATACTACAGGGGCCCCGAGCAGTACTTC. This translates into CASRLYYRGPEQYF.

This clone appeared once. The chain couples TRBV4-1 to TRBJ2-7, with TRBD2 matching over 13 bases. The V segment lost 1 base and the J segment 3 bases; nucleotides outside the gene matches: 3. Germline loops: CDR1 MGHRA, CDR2 YSYEKL. This CDR3 is built from 16 residues. In DNA, the CDR3 is TGCGCCAGCAGCCAAGTAGGACTAGCGGGAGACTACGAGCAGTACTTC. As protein: CASSQVGLAGDYEQYF.

The CDR3 bases are TGTGCCAGCACCAAGGAGAGATACAATGAGCAGTTCTTC. Protein sequence: CASTKERYNEQFF. The chain combines TRBV7-2 with TRBJ2-1; D unresolved. The CDR3 totals 13 residues. Germline V gene lookup returns CDR1 SGHTA and CDR2 FQGNSA. The V gene lost 7 bases and the J gene lost 4 bases, with 11 bases spanning the gap.

The chain uses TRBV15 and TRBJ1-2; D possibly corresponds to TRBD1 (6 bases). The CDR3 runs to 15 residues. Looked up from germline, CDR1 is LNHNV and CDR2 is YYDKDF (reference sequence). The V end lost 5 bases, the J end lost 3 bases, and 16 bases lay between the germline ends. The CDR3 bases are TGTGCCACCAGCTATGTCCAGGGGCCACACTATGGCTACACCTTC. It yields the protein CATSYVQGPHYGYTF.

This clone was found once. The gene calls are TRBV5-6 and TRBJ2-7; 11 bases map to TRBD1. Germline V gene sequence: CDR1 SGHDT, CDR2 YYEEEE. Trimming at V came to 6 bases and at J to 5 bases, leaving 7 bases not matched to a gene. CDR3 length: 14 residues. The CDR3 sequence: CASMRTGGVDEQYF. Here the CDR3 DNA reads TGTGCCAGCATGCGGACAGGGGGCGTCGACGAGCAGTACTTC.

This chain's CDR3 is CATSDPTGVSGRALDEQFF. CDR3 sequence (DNA): TGTGCCACCAGTGACCCGACAGGGGTCAGCGGGAGGGCCCTCGATGAGCAGTTCTTC. This chain uses TRBV24-1 with TRBJ2-1, with TRBD2 matching over 10 bases. Germline CDR1 KGHDR, CDR2 SFDVKD. After removal of 4 bases from V and 8 bases from J, the junction contained 19 bases not matched to a gene. This CDR3 region has 19 residues.

This chain connects TRBV10-1 to TRBJ2-7; 7 bases map to TRBD1. The germline V gene has CDR1 WNHNN and CDR2 SYGVQD (reference sequence). The CDR3 contains 13 residues. The junction had 8 bases not matched to a gene; V was cut back by 8 bases and J by 4 bases. The CDR3 sequence: CASQGVLGYEQYF. The DNA of the CDR3 is TGCGCCAGCCAGGGGGTTCTCGGATACGAGCAGTACTTC.

The V and J genes are TRBV11-2 and TRBJ2-2, with a possible D match to TRBD1 (5 bases). This CDR3 is built from 13 residues. Trimming shortened V by 4 bases and J by 5 bases, and 8 bases separated the two germline ends. From germline, CDR1 is SGHAT and CDR2 FQNNGV. The CDR3 reads CASSYRQTGELFF. CDR3 DNA: TGTGCCAGCAGCTACAGACAGACCGGGGAGCTGTTTTTT.

The CDR3: CSVRGAHPSTDTQYF. Here the CDR3 DNA reads TGCAGCGTGCGGGGGGCGCATCCTAGCACAGATACGCAGTATTTT. The chain joins TRBV29-1 to TRBJ2-3; 8 nucleotides align to TRBD2. Trimming removed 6 bases from V and 0 bases from J; junction bases left unmatched: 8. This CDR3 is 15 amino acids long. CDR1 and CDR2 from the germline V gene are SQVTM and ANQGSEA.

The chain has TRBV5-1 and TRBJ2-7, with D possibly being TRBD2 (7 bases). Trimming stripped 3 bases from V and 3 bases from J, with 13 bases between. The CDR3 length is 14 residues. Germline loops: CDR1 SGHRS, CDR2 YFSETQ. The CDR3 region has the DNA TGCGCCAGCAGCTGGGCGGGGGCGGGCTACGAGCAGTACTTC. It yields the protein CASSWAGAGYEQYF.

This clone appeared a single time. The chain recombines TRBV13 with TRBJ2-7; possibly TRBD2 for D (7 bases). The CDR3 is 17 amino acids. The V end lost 4 bases, the J end lost 2 bases, and 21 bases lay between the germline ends. The germline V gene encodes CDR1 PRHDT and CDR2 FYEKMQ (reference sequence). This CDR3 reads CASSSHREPGTTYEQYF. The CDR3 nucleotides are TGTGCCAGCAGCTCCCACAGGGAGCCGGGGACTACCTACGAGCAGTACTTC.

The chain has TRBV6-5 and TRBJ2-3, with D possibly matching TRBD2 (5 bases). Germline CDR1 and CDR2: MNHEY and SVGAGI. CDR3 length: 15 residues. V lost 9 bases and J 1 base, leaving 17 bases between the germline ends. CDR3 region: CASTGSRKRTDTQYF. CDR3 sequence (DNA): TGTGCCAGTACGGGGAGCCGGAAGCGCACAGATACGCAGTATTTT.

This chain links TRBV7-2 with TRBJ1-1; TRBD1 matches at 8 bases. The trim removed 5 bases at V and 5 bases at J, leaving 10 bases unmatched. Germline V gene lookup returns CDR1 SGHTA and CDR2 FQGNSA. The CDR3 runs to 15 residues. The CDR3 sequence: CASSRDQGAGTEAFF. For the CDR3, the DNA is TGTGCCAGCAGCAGGGATCAGGGGGCTGGAACTGAAGCTTTCTTT.

V is TRBV2 and J is TRBJ2-1; D may be TRBD1 (6 bases). Germline CDR1 SNHLY, CDR2 FYNNEI. V dropped 8 bases and J dropped 1 base, with 9 bases sitting between them. This CDR3 has 13 amino acids. The CDR3 protein is CASARGSYNEQFF. The CDR3 bases are TGTGCCAGCGCCAGGGGATCCTACAATGAGCAGTTCTTC.

The chain couples TRBV7-2 to TRBJ2-6; D not certain. The V end was cut by 3 bases, the J end by 0 bases, with 12 bases between. Per the germline V gene, CDR1 is SGHTA and CDR2 is FQGNSA. The CDR3 length is 17 residues. The CDR3 sequence: CASSFAPGSSGANVLTF. In nucleotides, the CDR3 is TGTGCCAGCAGCTTCGCCCCGGGTAGCTCTGGGGCCAACGTCCTGACTTTC.

This clone is a singleton in its sample. The chain links TRBV2 to TRBJ2-4; D is ambiguous. CDR1 SNHLY and CDR2 FYNNEI come from the germline V gene. Trimming left V 7 bases short and J 0 bases short, with 10 bases between. CDR3 size: 14 residues. The DNA of the CDR3 is TGTGCCAGCATCTCCGGAGTAGCCAAAAACATTCAGTACTTC. Translated: CASISGVAKNIQYF.

This chain connects TRBV19 to TRBJ1-5, with D perhaps TRBD1 (5 bases). The CDR3 runs to 15 residues. V gave up 2 bases and J gave up 2 bases, with 10 bases separating them. CDR1 is LNHDA and CDR2 is SQIVND in the germline V gene (reference sequence). In nucleotides, the CDR3 is TGTGCCAGTAGTATACAGGGATTCGGCAATCAGCCCCAGCATTTT. This codes for CASSIQGFGNQPQHF.

V is TRBV28 and J is TRBJ1-3, with 8 bases aligning to TRBD1. Unmatched junction bases numbered 3, after V lost 3 bases and J lost 2 bases. Per the germline V gene, CDR1 is MDHEN and CDR2 is SYDVKM. The length of the CDR3 is 15 residues. The CDR3 here is CASSFQGAAGNTIYF. Here the CDR3 DNA reads TGTGCCAGCAGTTTTCAGGGGGCGGCTGGAAACACCATATATTTT.

V usage is TRBV2 and J usage is TRBJ2-1; 10 bases map to TRBD2. J was trimmed by 5 bases and V by 4 bases; bases with no gene match: 5. Germline lookup yields CDR1 SNHLY and CDR2 FYNNEI. This CDR3 region has 15 residues. CDR3 protein: CASSVLAGNNNEQFF. CDR3 in DNA: TGTGCCAGCAGTGTACTAGCGGGAAATAACAATGAGCAGTTCTTC. Combining the CDR3 with reference TRBV2 and TRBJ2-1 gives the whole variable domain EPEVTQTPSHQVTQMGQEVILRCVPISNHLYFYWYRQILGQKVEFLVSFYNNEISEKSEIFDDQFSVERPDGSNFTLKIRSTKLEDSAMYFCASSVLAGNNNEQFFGPGTRLTVL.

V and J are TRBV4-3 and TRBJ2-5; 11 bases agree with TRBD2. V lost 0 bases to trimming and J lost 4 bases; unmatched junction nucleotides: 10. CDR3 length equals 18 residues. Germline CDR1 and CDR2: LGHNA and YSLEER. The CDR3 nucleotides are TGCGCCAGCAGCCAAGACCTAGCGGGAGGCGTAGTGGGAGAGACCCAGTACTTC. Translated: CASSQDLAGGVVGETQYF.

This chain uses TRBV19 with TRBJ2-3, with 9 bases fitting TRBD1. In germline, CDR1 is LNHDA, CDR2 SQIVND (reference sequence). There are 15 residues in the CDR3. Unmatched junction bases numbered 8, after V lost 5 bases and J lost 5 bases. The CDR3 loop reads CASSYHRGQGDTQYF. CDR3 bases: TGTGCCAGTAGTTACCACAGGGGGCAAGGAGATACGCAGTATTTT. The variable domain in full, completed from reference TRBV19 and TRBJ2-3, reads DGGITQSPKYLFRKEGQNVTLSCEQNLNHDAMYWYRQDPGQGLRLIYYSQIVNDFQKGDIAEGYSVSREKKESFPLTVTSAQKNPTAFYLCASSYHRGQGDTQYFGPGTRLTVL.

The V gene is TRBV30, the J gene TRBJ2-3; 10 bases map to TRBD2. The V segment lost 3 bases and the J segment 4 bases; nucleotides outside the gene matches: 13. The CDR3 spans 17 residues. Germline V gene lookup returns CDR1 GTSNPN and CDR2 SVGIG (reference sequence). CDR3 DNA sequence: TGTGCCTGGAGCACGGTCCCTCTAGCGGGAGCAGCAGATACGCAGTATTTT. Translation: CAWSTVPLAGAADTQYF.